Listed below are T cell receptor beta chains from one sample, sequenced in a study of blood T cell repertoires in COVID-19. This table comes from immunoSEQ multiplex PCR, and its TCRdb copy is limited to in-frame clones, with some not included. The sample holds more than 75,000 clones; around nine tenths are singletons and the top ten take roughly 8.1%. The sample was peripheral blood. The receptors stem from a woman aged 70-85 years with acute or convalescent COVID-19. Each CDR3 is given with its conserved first and last residue. Fields, in order: J gene, V gene, CDR3 protein.

TRBJ2-1,TRBV9,CASTAGGAFVSYNEQFF
TRBJ2-5,TRBV7-3,CASSPTGEVGETQYF
TRBJ1-2,TRBV27,CASSLSLDRGPYYGYTF
TRBJ2-5,TRBV5-4,CASSSTSDQETQYF
TRBJ2-7,TRBV19,CASTQGTASFEQYF
TRBJ2-7,TRBV10-3,CAIRSGGLLSEQYF
TRBJ2-1,TRBV7-9,CASSLPAGQGNEQFF
TRBJ1-5,TRBV5-1,CASSPGTGFNQPQHF
TRBJ1-2,TRBV2,CASSPSGGGYGYTF
TRBJ2-5,TRBV14,CASSQGVRLAGQETQYF
TRBJ1-3,TRBV7-8,CASSTARGGDGNTIYF
TRBJ1-1,TRBV6-4,CASRLQATNTEAFF
TRBJ1-1,TRBV3-1/TRBV3-2,CASSQAGAEAFF
TRBJ2-1,TRBV19,CATNFQGGGAEQFF
TRBJ2-3,TRBV4-1,CASSQDKSGLAVTNTQYF
TRBJ1-6,TRBV29-1,CSAITGTTGNSPLHF